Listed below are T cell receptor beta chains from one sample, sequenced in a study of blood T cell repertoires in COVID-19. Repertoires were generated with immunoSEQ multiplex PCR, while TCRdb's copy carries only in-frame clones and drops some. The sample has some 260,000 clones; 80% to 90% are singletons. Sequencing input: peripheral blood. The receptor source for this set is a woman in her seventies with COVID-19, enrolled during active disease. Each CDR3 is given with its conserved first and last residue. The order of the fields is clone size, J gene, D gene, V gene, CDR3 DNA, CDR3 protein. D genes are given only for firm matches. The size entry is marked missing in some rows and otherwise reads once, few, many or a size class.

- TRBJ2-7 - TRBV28 TGTGCCAGCAGTTTATCACTAGCAAGCTACGAGCAGTACTTC CASSLSLASYEQYF
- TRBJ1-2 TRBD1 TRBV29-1 TGCAGCGGTTGGACAGGTCTTAATTCGGAGGGCTACACCTTC CSGWTGLNSEGYTF
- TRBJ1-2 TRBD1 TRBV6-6 TGTGCCAGCAGTTATCAACAGGGGGAGAATGGCTACACCTTC CASSYQQGENGYTF
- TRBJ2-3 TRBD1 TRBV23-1 TGCGCCAGCAGTCTAGGACAGGACCTCACAGATACGCAGTATTTT CASSLGQDLTDTQYF
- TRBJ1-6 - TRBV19 TGTGCCAGCAGGGGTTTGTATAATTCACCCCTCCACTTT CASRGLYNSPLHF
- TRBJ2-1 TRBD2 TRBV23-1 TGCGCCAGCAGTCACCACAGCGGGAGAGGGGGGGGTGAGCAGTTCTTC CASSHHSGRGGGEQFF
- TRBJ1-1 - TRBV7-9 TGTGCCAGCAGCCCGTCCACTGAAGCTTTCTTT CASSPSTEAFF
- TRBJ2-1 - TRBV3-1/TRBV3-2 TGTGCCAGCAGCCAAGGGGTTAGCTCCCACAATGAGCAGTTCTTC CASSQGVSSHNEQFF
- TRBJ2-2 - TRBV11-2 TGTGCCAGCAGCTTAGCTTGGAGTTACGGGGAGCTGTTTTTT CASSLAWSYGELFF
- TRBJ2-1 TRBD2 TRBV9 TGTGCCAGCAGCGTGGGACTAGCTTACAATGAGCAGTTCTTC CASSVGLAYNEQFF
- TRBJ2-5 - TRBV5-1 TGCGCCAGCAGCTTCCCACAGGTTATGAAGACCCAGTACTTC CASSFPQVMKTQYF
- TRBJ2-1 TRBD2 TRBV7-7 TGTGCTAGCAGCTTAGCGGGGGGAGCTAGCGGGAATATCCCCAATGAGCAGTTCTTC CASSLAGGASGNIPNEQFF
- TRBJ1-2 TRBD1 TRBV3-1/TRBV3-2 TGTGCCAGCAGCCAAGCACAGGGGATCTATGGCTACACCTTC CASSQAQGIYGYTF
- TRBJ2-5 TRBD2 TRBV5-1 TGCGCCAGCAGCTTGGGGGAGGGCCGGGAGACCCAGTACTTC CASSLGEGRETQYF
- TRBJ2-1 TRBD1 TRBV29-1 TGCAGCGTTGAAATACAGGGGAATGAGCAGTTCTTC CSVEIQGNEQFF
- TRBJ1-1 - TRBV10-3 TGTGCCATGCGACAGGATTTAAACACTGAAGCTTTCTTT CAMRQDLNTEAFF
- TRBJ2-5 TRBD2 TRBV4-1 TGCGCCAGCAGCCAAGGGATCGAGCGGGAGGCCGGGGAGACCCAGTACTTC CASSQGIEREAGETQYF
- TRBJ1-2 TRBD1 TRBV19 TGTGCCAGTAGTGACAGGGGGGCCCTCTATGGCTACACCTTC CASSDRGALYGYTF
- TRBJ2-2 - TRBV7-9 TGTGCCAGCAGCTTAGAACCGGGGCTGTTTTTT CASSLEPGLFF
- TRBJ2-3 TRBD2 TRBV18 TGTGCCAGCTCACCTCGGGAGGGCACAGATACGCAGTATTTT CASSPREGTDTQYF
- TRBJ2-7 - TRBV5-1 TGCGCCAGCAGCAGACTAGAGGCCTACGAGCAGTACTTC CASSRLEAYEQYF
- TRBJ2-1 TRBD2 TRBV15 TGTGCCACCAGCAGAGATCTGTCAGCGGGAGGTGTTGGGAATGAGCAGTTCTTC CATSRDLSAGGVGNEQFF
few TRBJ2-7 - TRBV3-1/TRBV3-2 TGTGCCAGCAGCCAAGACTACAGGGACTACGAGCAGTACTTC CASSQDYRDYEQYF
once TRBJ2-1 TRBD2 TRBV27 TGTGCCAGCAACCTAGCGGGGAACAATGAGCAGTTCTTC CASNLAGNNEQFF
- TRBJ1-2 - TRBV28 TGTGCCAGCAGTTTAAAGCTATGGGCTGGCACCTTC CASSLKLWAGTF
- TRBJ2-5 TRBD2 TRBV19 TGTGCCAGTAGTATATTCGGCGGGAGGGCCGAAGAGACCCAGTACTTC CASSIFGGRAEETQYF
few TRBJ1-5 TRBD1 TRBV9 TGTGCCAGCAGCGTCCGGGACAGTAATCAGCCCCAGCATTTT CASSVRDSNQPQHF
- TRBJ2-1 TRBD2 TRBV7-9 TGTGCCAGCAGCGATCTCGTGCGGGAGGGAGGGGATGAGCAGTTCTTC CASSDLVREGGDEQFF
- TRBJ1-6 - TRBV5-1 TGCGCCAGCAGCTTGAGGGGGATCGATTCACCCCTCCACTTT CASSLRGIDSPLHF
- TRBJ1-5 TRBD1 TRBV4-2 TGTGCCAGCAGCCAAAGACAGGGTAGGGAGTGGCCCCAGCATTTT CASSQRQGREWPQHF
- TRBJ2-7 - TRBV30 TGTGCCTGCATCCGCGGGTACTCAGCCTACGAGCAGTACTTC CACIRGYSAYEQYF
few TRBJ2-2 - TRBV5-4 TGTGCCAGCAGCCTGGACCCAACCTATACGACGAACACCGGGGAGCTGTTTTTT CASSLDPTYTTNTGELFF
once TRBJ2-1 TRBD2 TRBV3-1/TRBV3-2 TGTGCCAGCAGCCAACCCATAGCGGGAGGCGCGAAAAACAATGAGCAGTTCTTC CASSQPIAGGAKNNEQFF
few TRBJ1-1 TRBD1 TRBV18 TGTGCCAGCTCACGACTAGGACAGGGGGTGAACACTGAAGCTTTCTTT CASSRLGQGVNTEAFF
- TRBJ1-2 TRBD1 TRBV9 TGTGCCAGCAGCGTGGCAGGGGGTAGCTATGGCTACACCTTC CASSVAGGSYGYTF
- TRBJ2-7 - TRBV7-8 TGTGCCAGCAGCTTAGATGTAGCGGCATCCTACGAGCAGTACTTC CASSLDVAASYEQYF
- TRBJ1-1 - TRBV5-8 TGTGCCAGCAGCTTGGCCATGGGGCTGCAGTCGGCTTTCTTT CASSLAMGLQSAFF
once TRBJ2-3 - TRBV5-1 TGCGCCAGCAGCTTGTCCCGGACTAGCACAGATACGCAGTATTTT CASSLSRTSTDTQYF
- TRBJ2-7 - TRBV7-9 TGTGCCAGCGGGTACGGGAGCCAGTACGAGCAGTACTTC CASGYGSQYEQYF
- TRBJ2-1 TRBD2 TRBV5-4 TGTGCCAGCAGCTCCGGGACTAGCAGGCAAGGTGAGCAGTTCTTC CASSSGTSRQGEQFF
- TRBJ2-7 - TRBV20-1 TGCAGTGCTTCAACAGGGTCCGAGCAGTACTTC CSASTGSEQYF
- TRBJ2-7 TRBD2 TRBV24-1 TGTGCCACCAGTGGATCTAGCGGGAGACACGAGCAGTACTTC CATSGSSGRHEQYF
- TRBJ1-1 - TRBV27 TGTGCCAGCAGTTGGGGAGGGTGGGGTGAAGCTTTCTTT CASSWGGWGEAFF
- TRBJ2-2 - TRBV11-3 TGTGCCAGCAGCAGGGGAAGCGCCGGGGAGCTGTTTTTT CASSRGSAGELFF
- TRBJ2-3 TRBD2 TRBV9 TGTGCCAGCAGCGTAGGGTTCGCGGGAGGGCCCTCTAGCACAGATACGCAGTATTTT CASSVGFAGGPSSTDTQYF
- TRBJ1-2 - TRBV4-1 TGCGCCAGCAGTCCGCCATTGAGGGGAGGCGGCTACACCTTC CASSPPLRGGGYTF
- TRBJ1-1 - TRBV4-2 TGTGCCAGCAGCCAAATACGACAGGTGAACACTGAAGCTTTCTTT CASSQIRQVNTEAFF
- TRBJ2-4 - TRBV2 TGTGCCAGCAGTGAATTGGCCAGCAAAAACATTCAGTACTTC CASSELASKNIQYF
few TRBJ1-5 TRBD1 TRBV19 TGTGCCAGTAGGACTATTCAGGGGGCGCTTTATCAGCCCCAGCATTTT CASRTIQGALYQPQHF
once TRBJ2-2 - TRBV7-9 TGTGCCAGCAGCTTAGATCTCAGGGTGACCGGGGAGCTGTTTTTT CASSLDLRVTGELFF
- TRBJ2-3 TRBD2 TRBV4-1 TGCGCCAGCAGCCAAGATGTAGCGGGTACGCAGTATTTT CASSQDVAGTQYF
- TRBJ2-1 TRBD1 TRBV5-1 TGCGCCAGCAGCTTGGAACAGGGGGCCTACAATGAGCAGTTCTTC CASSLEQGAYNEQFF
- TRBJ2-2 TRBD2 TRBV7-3 TGTGCCAGCAGCTTAGCAGCGGGAACCGGGGAGCTGTTTTTT CASSLAAGTGELFF
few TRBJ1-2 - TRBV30 TGTGCCTGGCGCAGTGGGCCCAGTAATCGTGGCTACACCTTC CAWRSGPSNRGYTF